The present T cell receptor beta chain was sequenced within a study of a mutant IDH1 vaccine in newly diagnosed glioma. Overall study: Mean patient age was around 40 years; around 60% were male and about 38% female. Those enrolled had earlier been treated with radiotherapy, temozolomide, or both, mostly both.

Sequenced by immunoSEQ multiplex PCR; TCRdb stores in-frame clones only, minus some. The sample yields about 74,000 clones, approximately 86% seen once. Regarding time point: week 35, safety follow-up. What each vaccine dose contained was 300 ug of mutant IDH1 20-mer peptide, accompanied by topical imiquimod. In the case of this clone: Antigen unknown.

V shed 2 bases and J shed 6 bases, with 13 bases lying between them. This CDR3 contains 15 residues. The germline V gene encodes CDR1 SGHAT and CDR2 FQNNGV. The sequencing used PBMCs, collected from a glioma patient whose treatment included an IDH1 peptide vaccine. This receptor was identified in a man aged 25 to 45 with glioma. The chain has TRBV11-2 and TRBJ2-2; D might be TRBD2 (5 bases). CDR3: CASSLSRGRPGELFF. The CDR3 DNA sequence: TGTGCCAGCAGCTTATCGCGAGGGAGACCCGGGGAGCTGTTTTTT. The entire variable domain, with the rest obtained from reference TRBV11-2 and TRBJ2-2, is as follows: EAGVAQSPRYKIIEKRQSVAFWCNPISGHATLYWYQQILGQGPKLLIQFQNNGVVDDSQLPKDRFSAERLKGVDSTLKIQPAKLEDSAVYLCASSLSRGRPGELFFGEGSRLTVL.